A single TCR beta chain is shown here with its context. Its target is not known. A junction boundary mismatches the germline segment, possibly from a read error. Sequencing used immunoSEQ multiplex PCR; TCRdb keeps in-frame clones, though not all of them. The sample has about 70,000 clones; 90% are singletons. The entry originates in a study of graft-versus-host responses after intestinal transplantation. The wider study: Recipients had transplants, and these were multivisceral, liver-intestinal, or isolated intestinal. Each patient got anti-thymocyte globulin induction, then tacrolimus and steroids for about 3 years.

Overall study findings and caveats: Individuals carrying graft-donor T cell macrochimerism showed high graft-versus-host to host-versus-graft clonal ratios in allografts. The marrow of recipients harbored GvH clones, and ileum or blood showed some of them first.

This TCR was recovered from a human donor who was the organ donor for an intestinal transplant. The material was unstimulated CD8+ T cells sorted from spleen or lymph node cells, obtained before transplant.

The CDR3 is CASNSGGDLARNIQYF. DNA of the CDR3: TGTGCCAGCAATAGTGGGGGGGACCTGGCCAGAAACATTCAGTACTTC. The chain joins TRBV19 to TRBJ2-4; 7 positions agree with TRBD2. This CDR3 has 16 residues. Germline CDR1 reads LNHDA; CDR2 reads SQIVND (reference sequence). The full variable domain, rest sourced from reference TRBV19 and TRBJ2-4, is DGGITQSPKYLFRKEGQNVTLSCEQNLNHDAMYWYRQDPGQGLRLIYYSQIVNDFQKGDIAEGYSVSREKKESFPLTVTSAQKNPTAFYLCASNSGGDLARNIQYFGAGTRLSVL.